This T cell receptor beta chain was documented in a study of blood T cell repertoires in COVID-19. Study at large: Material from acute and convalescent COVID-19 was sourced from the United States, Italy and Spain. In each case, the material was cDNA or gDNA derived from T cells, B-cell-depleted T cells, or PBMCs.

Germline V gene lookup returns CDR1 MNHEY and CDR2 SVGAGI. V lost 4 bases, J lost 7 bases, and 17 bases lay in between. This CDR3 comprises 15 residues. How the authors handled the data: Amplifying reference gene primers gave estimates of nucleated cell counts. Assay used: immunoSEQ multiplex PCR; TCRdb lists only in-frame clones, some missing. That table supplies the V and J calls and clone size; D and trimming were determined from the DNA. This table has approximately 170,000 clones, around nine tenths appearing once. Sequencing was performed on peripheral blood. This rearrangement joins TRBV6-5 to TRBJ2-1; D might be TRBD2 (7 bases). The clonotype comes from a man in his 70s with acute or convalescent COVID-19. The CDR3 sequence: CASSFWGGAGNEQFF. CDR3 in DNA: TGTGCCAGCAGTTTTTGGGGGGGGGCTGGGAATGAGCAGTTCTTC.